In its sample, the clone carrying this T cell receptor (beta chain) was seen a few times. No antigen is known for it. Sequence at one end of the junction differs from germline and may be a read error. This CDR3 region has 15 residues. Germline loops: CDR1 SSHAT, CDR2 FNYEAQ (reference sequence). The authors' processing: The study took CDR3 differences across clinicopathological groups and made a distant-metastasis classifier for papillary thyroid cancer from them. TCRdb re-analyzed the PCR reads using MiXCR. TCRdb's processing, not the study's, gives the V and J calls here. Of about 22,000 clones listed, 15% to 20% are singletons. Patients were all untreated before their thyroid surgery. This record comes from a study of metastatic and nonmetastatic thyroid tumors. Across the study: Repertoires of blood and of tissue (tumor or nodule) from malignant and benign thyroid patients were compared. Overall study findings and caveats: According to reports, the diversity of TCR beta was significantly higher in malignant thyroid tumors than in benign nodules, and this held in both blood and tumor samples.

The sequenced sample was adjacent normal tissue. The V and J genes are TRBV7-7 and TRBJ2-5; possible D gene TRBD2, 5 bases. The TCR originated in a male donor with papillary thyroid cancer or a benign thyroid nodule (not recorded which). Some clones in this sample may be carry-over from other donors' samples. This CDR3 reads CASSLSGGTQETQYF. CDR3 nucleotides: TGTGCTAGCAGCTTGTCCGGAGGTACCCAAGAGACCCAGTACTTC.